This T cell receptor (beta chain) was sequenced in a study of OX40 agonist ivuxolimab in advanced cancers. Whole-study context: Patients treated during dose escalation were battling hepatocellular carcinoma, melanoma, renal cell or head and neck cancer. Study findings and constraints: Some nonresponders likewise displayed low normalized T-cell clonal expansion.

Repertoires were generated with immunoSEQ multiplex PCR, while TCRdb's copy carries only in-frame clones and drops some. This table holds 25,000 to 35,000 clones, roughly 90% found once. From germline, CDR1 is MNHEY and CDR2 SMNVEV (reference sequence). The CDR3 contains 17 residues. V shed 5 bases and J shed 3 bases, with 23 bases lying between them. On this clone: Its antigen is not identified.

The chain employs TRBV27 and TRBJ2-7; tentatively, D is TRBD2 (5 bases). Sequenced material: CD4+ or CD8+ T cells sorted from blood, taken in a trial of the OX40 agonist ivuxolimab. The sequence derives from an adult with an advanced solid tumor such as melanoma, head and neck, liver or kidney cancer. For the CDR3, the DNA is TGTGCCAGCAGTGAAAACCCTCTCCGGGATCCTCTCTACGAGCAGTACTTC. Translation gives CASSENPLRDPLYEQYF.